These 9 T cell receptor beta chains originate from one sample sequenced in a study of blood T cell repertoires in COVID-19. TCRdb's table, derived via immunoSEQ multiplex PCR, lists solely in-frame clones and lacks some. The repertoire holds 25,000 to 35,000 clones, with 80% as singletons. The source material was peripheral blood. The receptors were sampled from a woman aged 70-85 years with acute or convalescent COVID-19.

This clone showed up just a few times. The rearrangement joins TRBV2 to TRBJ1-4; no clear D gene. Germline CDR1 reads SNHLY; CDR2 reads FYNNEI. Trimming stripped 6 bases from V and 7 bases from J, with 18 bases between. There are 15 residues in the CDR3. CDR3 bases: TGTGCCAGCAGCCGCGAGCAGGTCGGATTTGAAAAACTGTTTTTT. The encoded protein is CASSREQVGFEKLFF.

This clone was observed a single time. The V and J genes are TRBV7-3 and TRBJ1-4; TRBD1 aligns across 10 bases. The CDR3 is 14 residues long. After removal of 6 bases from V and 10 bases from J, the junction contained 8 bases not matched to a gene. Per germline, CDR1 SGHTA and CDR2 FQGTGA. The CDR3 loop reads CASSRDRGLGKLFF. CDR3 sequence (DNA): TGTGCCAGCAGTCGCGACAGGGGGCTTGGAAAACTGTTTTTT.

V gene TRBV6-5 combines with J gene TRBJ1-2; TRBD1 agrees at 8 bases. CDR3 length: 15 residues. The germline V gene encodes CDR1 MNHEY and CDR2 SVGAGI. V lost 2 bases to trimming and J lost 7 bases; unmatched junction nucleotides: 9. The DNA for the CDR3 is TGTGCCAGCAGTTACCCGAGGCAGGGGGCAATTGGCTACACCTTC. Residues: CASSYPRQGAIGYTF.

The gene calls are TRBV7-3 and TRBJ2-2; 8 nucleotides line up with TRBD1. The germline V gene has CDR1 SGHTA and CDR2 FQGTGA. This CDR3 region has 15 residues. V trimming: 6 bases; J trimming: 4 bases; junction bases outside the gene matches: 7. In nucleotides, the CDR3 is TGTGCCAGCAGTTCCCGACAGGGGATCACCGGGGAGCTGTTTTTT. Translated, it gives CASSSRQGITGELFF.

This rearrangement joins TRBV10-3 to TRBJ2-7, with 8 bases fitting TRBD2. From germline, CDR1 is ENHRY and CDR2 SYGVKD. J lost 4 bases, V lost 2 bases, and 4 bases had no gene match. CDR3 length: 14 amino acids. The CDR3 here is CAISEREGQYEQYF. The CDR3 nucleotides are TGTGCCATCAGTGAGCGGGAGGGCCAGTACGAGCAGTACTTC.

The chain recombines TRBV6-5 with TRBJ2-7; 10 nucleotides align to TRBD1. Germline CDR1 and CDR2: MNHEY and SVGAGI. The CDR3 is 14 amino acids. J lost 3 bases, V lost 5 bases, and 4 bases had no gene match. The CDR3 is CASSRRTGGYEQYF. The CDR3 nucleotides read TGTGCCAGCAGTCGTAGGACAGGGGGCTACGAGCAGTACTTC.

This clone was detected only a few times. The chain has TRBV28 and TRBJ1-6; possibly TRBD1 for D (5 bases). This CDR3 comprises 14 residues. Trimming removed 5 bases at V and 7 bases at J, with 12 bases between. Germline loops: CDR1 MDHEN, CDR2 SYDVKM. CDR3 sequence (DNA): TGTGCCAGCAGTGCCCCAGGGCTGAATTCACCCCTCCACTTT. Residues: CASSAPGLNSPLHF. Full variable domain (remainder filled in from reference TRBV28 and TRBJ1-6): DVKVTQSSRYLVKRTGEKVFLECVQDMDHENMFWYRQDPGLGLRLIYFSYDVKMKEKGDIPEGYSVSREKKERFSLILESASTNQTSMYLCASSAPGLNSPLHFGNGTRLTVT.

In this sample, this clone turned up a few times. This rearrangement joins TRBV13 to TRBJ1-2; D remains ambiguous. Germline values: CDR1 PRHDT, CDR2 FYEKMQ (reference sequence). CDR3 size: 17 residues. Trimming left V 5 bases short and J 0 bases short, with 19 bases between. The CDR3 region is CASSPNPFWRANYGYTF. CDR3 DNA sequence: TGTGCCAGCAGCCCCAACCCCTTTTGGAGAGCTAACTATGGCTACACCTTC. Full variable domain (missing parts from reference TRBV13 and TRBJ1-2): AAGVIQSPRHLIKEKRETATLKCYPIPRHDTVYWYQQGPGQDPQFLISFYEKMQSDKGSIPDRFSAQQFSDYHSELNMSSLELGDSALYFCASSPNPFWRANYGYTFGSGTRLTVV.

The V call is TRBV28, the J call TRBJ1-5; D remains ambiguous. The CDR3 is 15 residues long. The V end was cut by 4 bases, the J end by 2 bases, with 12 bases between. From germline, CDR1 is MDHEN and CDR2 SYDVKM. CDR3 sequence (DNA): TGTGCCAGCAGTTGGACGGGAATAGGCAATCAGCCCCAGCATTTT. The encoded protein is CASSWTGIGNQPQHF.